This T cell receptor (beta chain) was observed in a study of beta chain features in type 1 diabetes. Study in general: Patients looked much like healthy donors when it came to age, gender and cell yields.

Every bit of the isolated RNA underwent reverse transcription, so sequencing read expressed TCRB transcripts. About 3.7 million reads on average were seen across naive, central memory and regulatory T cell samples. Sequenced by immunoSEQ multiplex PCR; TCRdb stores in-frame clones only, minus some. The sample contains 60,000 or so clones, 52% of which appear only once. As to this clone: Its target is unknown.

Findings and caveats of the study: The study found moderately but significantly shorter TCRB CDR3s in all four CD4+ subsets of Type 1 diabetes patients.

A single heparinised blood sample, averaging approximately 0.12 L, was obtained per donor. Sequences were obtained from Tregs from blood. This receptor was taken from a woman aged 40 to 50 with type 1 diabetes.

CDR3 coding DNA: TGTGCCAGCAGTGGTGCAAGCGGGGTCCAGTATTTT. It translates to CASSGASGVQYF. V is TRBV6-5 and J is TRBJ2-3, with 7 bases aligning to TRBD2. CDR1 is MNHEY, CDR2 SVGAGI, per germline. The CDR3 runs 12 residues. With V trimmed by 5 bases and J by 12 bases, 8 bases remained unmatched.